This TCR beta chain came from a study of cytomegalovirus exposure and HLA in healthy donors. The V gene's germline CDR1 is WSHSY and CDR2 SAAADI. The CDR3 sequence is 16 residues long. The V end lost 6 bases, the J end lost 2 bases, and 14 bases lay between the germline ends. The primer mix had 60 Vbeta and 13 Jbeta primers. TCRdb's table, derived via immunoSEQ multiplex PCR, lists solely in-frame clones and lacks some. The data hold about 50,000 clones, with about 77% observed a single time. This receptor was identified in a woman in her thirties or forties in good health and CMV-seropositive. The chain has TRBV10-2 and TRBJ1-6, with D tentatively TRBD1 (6 bases). Sequencing was done on a sample of PBMCs. Here the CDR3 reads CASSDGGGPYNSPLHF. In DNA, the CDR3 is TGCGCCAGCAGCGACGGTGGGGGCCCCTATAATTCACCCCTCCACTTT.